A selection of T cell receptor beta chains follows, all from one sample in a study of long-term antiretroviral therapy in people with HIV. The protocol was immunoSEQ multiplex PCR, while the TCRdb copy is restricted to in-frame clones and leaves out a portion. The data contain about 20,000 clones, approximately 84% of them singletons. Sequencing used unsorted PBMCs, obtained about 6.1 years after starting antiretroviral therapy. The source is a man younger than 40 with HIV. Both conserved end residues are part of each CDR3. Fields, in order: clone size, J gene, V gene, D gene, CDR3 protein, CDR3 DNA. A D gene is named only where the DNA matches it firmly. Clone size is shown for a subset of rows, as once, few, many or a class of expanded clone.

size: .
J: TRBJ2-7
V: TRBV4-2
D: .
CDR3: CASSQDWAGNGNEQYF
DNA: TGTGCCAGCAGCCAAGATTGGGCAGGGAATGGCAACGAGCAGTACTTC

size: .
J: TRBJ1-1
V: TRBV6-1
D: .
CDR3: CASSESVNTEAFF
DNA: TGTGCCAGCAGTGAAAGCGTGAACACTGAAGCTTTCTTT

size: .
J: TRBJ2-1
V: TRBV7-9
D: TRBD2
CDR3: CASSWTSRDEQFF
DNA: TGTGCCAGCAGCTGGACTAGTCGCGATGAGCAGTTCTTC

size: .
J: TRBJ2-6
V: TRBV4-2
D: TRBD2
CDR3: CASSQGESGLAGGANVLTF
DNA: TGTGCCAGCAGCCAAGGGGAATCGGGGCTAGCGGGGGGGGCCAACGTCCTGACTTTC

size: few
J: TRBJ1-4
V: TRBV28
D: .
CDR3: CASSLFGEKLFF
DNA: TGTGCCAGCAGTTTGTTCGGGGAAAAACTGTTTTTT

size: .
J: TRBJ2-7
V: TRBV4-2
D: TRBD2
CDR3: CASSLGLAVYEQYF
DNA: TGTGCCAGCAGCTTGGGCCTAGCGGTCTACGAGCAGTACTTC

size: .
J: TRBJ1-2
V: TRBV27
D: .
CDR3: CASMDRANYGYTF
DNA: TGTGCCAGCATGGACAGAGCTAACTATGGCTACACCTTC

size: .
J: TRBJ1-4
V: TRBV19
D: .
CDR3: CASSISSANNEKLFF
DNA: TGTGCCAGTAGTATAAGCAGTGCCAATAATGAAAAACTGTTTTTT

size: .
J: TRBJ2-2
V: TRBV7-3
D: .
CDR3: CASSFTGSGGELFF
DNA: TGTGCCAGCAGCTTCACCGGGAGTGGCGGGGAGCTGTTTTTT

size: .
J: TRBJ2-3
V: TRBV5-4
D: .
CDR3: CASSLGWNPSDTQYF
DNA: TGTGCCAGCAGCTTGGGGTGGAATCCGTCTGATACGCAGTATTTT

size: .
J: TRBJ1-1
V: TRBV5-6
D: .
CDR3: CASSGIGGPTEAFF
DNA: TGTGCCAGCAGCGGCATCGGGGGGCCCACTGAAGCTTTCTTT

size: .
J: TRBJ1-5
V: TRBV7-3
D: TRBD1
CDR3: CASSADRGRNPKDQPQHF
DNA: TGTGCCAGCAGCGCGGACAGGGGTCGTAACCCAAAGGATCAGCCCCAGCATTTT

size: .
J: TRBJ1-1
V: TRBV19
D: .
CDR3: CASSIAANTEAFF
DNA: TGTGCCAGTAGTATCGCAGCGAACACTGAAGCTTTCTTT

size: .
J: TRBJ1-2
V: TRBV7-3
D: .
CDR3: CASSLTDKSNYGYTF
DNA: TGTGCCAGCAGCCTGACAGACAAGTCTAACTATGGCTACACCTTC

size: .
J: TRBJ1-5
V: TRBV11-2
D: .
CDR3: CASSLEGSDRQPQHF
DNA: TGTGCCAGCAGCTTAGAGGGCAGTGATCGGCAGCCCCAGCATTTT

size: .
J: TRBJ2-3
V: TRBV7-8
D: TRBD1
CDR3: CASSLTWGTGVADTQYF
DNA: TGTGCCAGCAGCTTAACGTGGGGGACAGGGGTGGCAGATACGCAGTATTTT

size: once
J: TRBJ2-7
V: TRBV11-2
D: .
CDR3: CASSLATDYEQYF
DNA: TGTGCCAGCAGCTTAGCGACAGACTACGAGCAGTACTTC

size: few
J: TRBJ1-4
V: TRBV2
D: TRBD1
CDR3: CASRRTGEPFGKLFF
DNA: TGTGCCAGCAGACGGACAGGGGAGCCATTTGGGAAACTGTTTTTT

size: .
J: TRBJ2-2
V: TRBV5-1
D: .
CDR3: CASSLEGGHTGELFF
DNA: TGCGCCAGCAGCTTGGAGGGGGGGCACACCGGGGAGCTGTTTTTT

size: .
J: TRBJ1-1
V: TRBV5-8
D: TRBD1
CDR3: CASSWQGALATEAFF
DNA: TGTGCCAGCAGCTGGCAGGGGGCCCTAGCCACTGAAGCTTTCTTT

size: few
J: TRBJ2-1
V: TRBV18
D: .
CDR3: CASSIGNEQFF
DNA: TGTGCCAGCTCAATCGGCAATGAGCAGTTCTTC

size: few
J: TRBJ1-2
V: TRBV27
D: TRBD1
CDR3: CASRTGQGSDGYTF
DNA: TGTGCCAGCAGAACGGGACAGGGTTCCGATGGCTACACCTTC

size: .
J: TRBJ2-7
V: TRBV5-4
D: .
CDR3: CASSLGGAGNPYEQYF
DNA: TGTGCCAGCAGCTTGGGAGGGGCAGGCAACCCCTACGAGCAGTACTTC

size: medium-sized
J: TRBJ1-2
V: TRBV4-3
D: .
CDR3: CASSQDVDSLYGYTF
DNA: TGCGCCAGCAGCCAAGACGTCGACAGCCTCTATGGCTACACCTTC

size: .
J: TRBJ2-7
V: TRBV5-4
D: TRBD2
CDR3: CASSSPGTRSEQYF
DNA: TGTGCCAGCAGCTCGCCTGGGACTAGGTCTGAGCAGTACTTC

size: .
J: TRBJ1-6
V: TRBV6-6
D: .
CDR3: CASSTHKNSPLHF
DNA: TGTGCCAGCAGCACCCATAAGAATTCACCCCTCCACTTT

size: few
J: TRBJ2-1
V: TRBV21-1
D: .
CDR3: CASSKEGLGTSGSNEQFF
DNA: TGTGCCAGCAGCAAAGAAGGATTGGGGACTAGCGGGAGCAATGAGCAGTTCTTC

size: .
J: TRBJ1-2
V: TRBV12-5
D: TRBD1
CDR3: CASGLSKGTGGGYTF
DNA: TGTGCTAGTGGTTTGTCGAAAGGGACAGGGGGTGGCTACACCTTC

size: .
J: TRBJ2-4
V: TRBV28
D: TRBD1
CDR3: CASRRGPDRVRAKNIQYF
DNA: TGTGCCAGCAGGCGCGGACCAGACAGGGTTCGAGCCAAAAACATTCAGTACTTC

size: .
J: TRBJ2-7
V: TRBV4-3
D: TRBD1
CDR3: CASSRQTGANSYEQYF
DNA: TGCGCCAGCAGCCGGCAGACAGGGGCCAACTCCTACGAGCAGTACTTC

size: once
J: TRBJ2-5
V: TRBV13
D: TRBD2
CDR3: CASSLRAGGTRETQYF
DNA: TGTGCCAGCAGCCTAAGAGCGGGGGGGACCCGCGAGACCCAGTACTTC

size: once
J: TRBJ1-5
V: TRBV9
D: TRBD1
CDR3: CASSGTGVNQPQHF
DNA: TGTGCCAGCAGCGGGACAGGGGTCAATCAGCCCCAGCATTTT

size: few
J: TRBJ2-7
V: TRBV21-1
D: .
CDR3: CASSKDGTASYEQYF
DNA: TGTGCCAGCAGCAAAGATGGGACAGCTTCCTACGAGCAGTACTTC

size: .
J: TRBJ2-7
V: TRBV5-4
D: .
CDR3: CASSLGGGGYEQYF
DNA: TGTGCCAGCAGCTTGGGAGGGGGGGGCTACGAGCAGTACTTC